This T cell receptor beta chain appears in the sequencing data of a study of blood T cell repertoires in COVID-19. Turning to the study itself: PBMCs, B-cell-depleted T cells, or T cells were the source of the cDNA or gDNA that made up the material.

Clones were sequenced by immunoSEQ multiplex PCR, and TCRdb holds only the in-frame ones, with some missing. This sample has about 44,000 clones; about nine tenths occur once, and the top ten carry around 16%. The CDR3 runs 17 residues. Germline assignment: CDR1 LGHNA and CDR2 YSLEER. V shed 0 bases and J shed 7 bases, with 16 bases lying between them. The origin of this receptor is a man between 65 and 85 years old with active COVID-19. The V and J genes are TRBV4-3 and TRBJ1-6, with TRBD1 as a possible D gene (6 bases). The sample comprised peripheral blood. CDR3 protein: CASSQEGRYRVNSPLHF. CDR3 DNA: TGCGCCAGCAGCCAAGAAGGAAGATACAGGGTAAATTCACCCCTCCACTTT.